Listed below are T cell receptor beta chains from one sample, sequenced in a study of T cells after yellow fever vaccination. TCRdb used MiXCR to reprocess the 5' RACE reads, holding one entry per CDR3 protein. The table has 340,000 or so distinct CDR3 sequences, roughly an eighth seen once. The sequenced sample was CD4+ T cells sorted from PBMCs, obtained 15 days after the yellow fever booster vaccination. All receptors derive from a man between 18 and 29 years old who received the YFV17D yellow fever vaccine. Each CDR3 is given with its conserved first and last residue. The D gene is left open where the match is weak. Part of the rows lack a size; the others show once, few, many or a class for expanded clones.

d_gene	v_gene	j_gene	abundance	CDR3nt	CDR3aa
TRBD2	TRBV4-2	TRBJ2-1	.	TGTGCCAGCAGCCAGGCGGGGGGGTCCAATGAGCAGTTCTTC	CASSQAGGSNEQFF
.	TRBV27	TRBJ2-1	.	TGTGCCAGCAGTCGTCGTGGGGCGCGAGAGCAGTTCTTC	CASSRRGAREQFF
.	TRBV18	TRBJ2-5	.	TGTGCCAGCTCACCACCGGCCAGCCAAGAGACCCAGTACTTC	CASSPPASQETQYF
.	TRBV4-1	TRBJ1-1	.	TGCGCCAGCAGCCAAGATGGGGCGCCGAACACTGAAGCTTTCTTT	CASSQDGAPNTEAFF
TRBD1	TRBV7-2	TRBJ2-5	many	TGTGCCAGCAGCGACAGGGAGTCGAAGACCCAGTACTTC	CASSDRESKTQYF
.	TRBV12-3/TRBV12-4	TRBJ2-5	many	TGTGCCAGCAGCCCTTTTCGAGGGGAGACCCAGTACTTC	CASSPFRGETQYF
.	TRBV28	TRBJ1-1	.	TGTGCCAGCAGCTCGACATTACAGGGAGGGGCTTTCTTT	CASSSTLQGGAFF
TRBD2	TRBV6-1	TRBJ2-3	few	TGTGCCAGCAGTGTGACTAGACTAGCGGGGACAGATACGCAGTATTTT	CASSVTRLAGTDTQYF
.	TRBV12-3/TRBV12-4	TRBJ1-5	.	TGTGCCAGCAGGGTCAGGTCGCAAGGACATCAGCCCCAGCATTTT	CASRVRSQGHQPQHF
.	TRBV5-4	TRBJ2-1	.	TGTGCCAGCAGCTCGGGCGGGGTGCCTTCCTACAATGAGCAGTTCTTC	CASSSGGVPSYNEQFF
TRBD1	TRBV3-1	TRBJ2-4	few	TGTGCCAGCAGCCAAGAGGGAACAGGGGAAAACATTCAGTACTTC	CASSQEGTGENIQYF
TRBD1	TRBV5-5	TRBJ1-2	.	TGTGCCAGCAGTTCGCTCGGGACAGGGTTCATGGAGTATGGCTACACCTTC	CASSSLGTGFMEYGYTF
TRBD1	TRBV7-2	TRBJ1-2	few	TGTGCCAGCAGCTTACAACAGGGGGATAACTATGGCTACACCTTC	CASSLQQGDNYGYTF
.	TRBV7-2	TRBJ2-3	many	TGTGCCAGCAGCGGCGGGGATAAATATACGCAGTATTTT	CASSGGDKYTQYF
.	TRBV10-3	TRBJ1-1	few	TGTGCCATCAGTGACAAGGAGGTCGACACTGAAGCTTTCTTT	CAISDKEVDTEAFF
.	TRBV12-3/TRBV12-4	TRBJ1-4	.	TGTGCCAGCAATTGGGGGGGGAATGAAAAACTGTTTTTT	CASNWGGNEKLFF
TRBD2	TRBV5-1	TRBJ2-4	few	TGCGCCAGCAGCCCTAAATTAGCGGGTTCTAACATTCAGTACTTC	CASSPKLAGSNIQYF
TRBD2	TRBV6-2/TRBV6-3	TRBJ2-3	few	TGTGCCAGCAGTTACTCTTTGCGGGGGGGCCTGAATACGCAGTATTTT	CASSYSLRGGLNTQYF
TRBD1	TRBV5-1	TRBJ1-2	.	TGCGCCAGCAGCCCGCAGACAGGGGGAGATGGCTACACCTTC	CASSPQTGGDGYTF
TRBD2	TRBV18	TRBJ2-7	few	TGTGCCAGCTCACCCGCGACTAGCGGGGCTAGGTACGAGCAGTACTTC	CASSPATSGARYEQYF
.	TRBV10-3	TRBJ2-5	many	TGTGCCATCAGTGGCCAGCAAGAGACCCAGTACTTC	CAISGQQETQYF
TRBD1	TRBV6-5	TRBJ1-2	few	TGTGCCAGCAGCCGCCGACGTGACAGGGGGCAATCCCACTATGGCTACACCTTC	CASSRRRDRGQSHYGYTF
.	TRBV7-3	TRBJ1-1	.	TGTGCCAGCAGCTTAACGGGGGGAAGGGTCACTGAAGCTTTCTTT	CASSLTGGRVTEAFF
TRBD1	TRBV10-3	TRBJ2-7	.	TGTGCCATCAGGGGGGACAGTCCTCTGAGGGAGCAGTACTTC	CAIRGDSPLREQYF
.	TRBV18	TRBJ1-2	.	TGTGCCAGCTCCCTGCAGGATGACTATGGCTACACCTTC	CASSLQDDYGYTF
TRBD1	TRBV28	TRBJ1-3	few	TGTGCCAGCAGTTTCCAGGGGGGTGGAAACACCATATATTTT	CASSFQGGGNTIYF
.	TRBV24-1	TRBJ2-3	few	TGTGCCACCAGTGACGGGACTGGCACAGATACGCAGTATTTT	CATSDGTGTDTQYF
.	TRBV7-3	TRBJ2-2	.	TGTGCCAGCAGAGGGACGGTAGGGGAGCTGTTTTTT	CASRGTVGELFF
TRBD2	TRBV20-1	TRBJ2-1	few	TGCAGTGCTAGTTTGGGACTAGCCATCGGTGAGCAGTTCTTC	CSASLGLAIGEQFF
.	TRBV11-1	TRBJ1-2	few	TGTGCCAGCAGCTTCGACAGGAATGGCTACACCTTC	CASSFDRNGYTF
.	TRBV7-9	TRBJ1-6	many	TGTGCCAGCAGCTTCGGTGGCGATTCACCCCTCCACTTT	CASSFGGDSPLHF
.	TRBV12-3/TRBV12-4	TRBJ1-1	.	TGTGCCAGCAGTCTCGGCCCCGTGGACACTGAAGCTTTCTTT	CASSLGPVDTEAFF
.	TRBV6-2/TRBV6-3	TRBJ2-3	.	TGTGCCAGCAGTTATTCCCAAGGGGATACGCAGTATTTT	CASSYSQGDTQYF
TRBD1	TRBV4-1	TRBJ2-1	many	TGCGCCAGCAGCCATTGGACAGGGGACCCCTACAATGAGCAGTTCTTC	CASSHWTGDPYNEQFF
TRBD1	TRBV3-1	TRBJ1-1	.	TGTGCCAGCAGCCAAGATCGAGGACAGGGGGGATTTAACACTGAAGCTTTCTTT	CASSQDRGQGGFNTEAFF